This entry lists 32 T cell receptor beta chains sequenced from one sample in a study of blood T cell repertoires in COVID-19. The data were produced by immunoSEQ multiplex PCR, yet TCRdb's version contains in-frame clones alone and is incomplete. This table has about 290,000 clones, about 85% appearing once. The source material was peripheral blood. Receptors were obtained from a woman between 50 and 59 years old with active or convalescent COVID-19.

In this sample, this clone turned up a few times. The genes are TRBV5-1 and TRBJ1-4; D is undetermined. V was cut by 4 bases and J by 5 bases, with 18 bases left in between. The CDR3 runs 16 residues. Germline CDR1 reads SGHRS; CDR2 reads YFSETQ. For the CDR3, the DNA is TGCGCCAGCAGCCCGTCCGGGAGAGAGGAAAATGAAAAACTGTTTTTT. This gives the protein CASSPSGREENEKLFF.

The CDR3 region is CAVQSSPGTGELFF. The CDR3 coding sequence is TGTGCCGTTCAGTCGTCCCCCGGGACCGGGGAGCTGTTTTTT. V usage is TRBV28 and J usage is TRBJ2-2; D uncertain. This CDR3 region has 14 residues. Germline lookup yields CDR1 MDHEN and CDR2 SYDVKM. Trimming took 11 bases from V and 5 from J, leaving 18 bases between them.

The V gene is TRBV3-1 (or the pseudogene TRBV3-2), the J gene TRBJ2-7, with 10 bases matching TRBD2. With 3 bases clipped from V and 4 bases from J, the junction kept 3 bases outside the gene matches. The germline gives CDR1 LGHDT, CDR2 YNNKEL (reference sequence). This CDR3 region has 14 residues. In DNA form, the CDR3 reads TGTGCCAGCAGCCAGCTAGCGGGAGCGTACGAGCAGTACTTC. The encoded protein is CASSQLAGAYEQYF.

This chain links TRBV25-1 with TRBJ1-5, with D possibly TRBD1 on 5 matching bases. Trimming took 7 bases from V and 2 from J, leaving 9 bases between them. Germline CDR1 MGHDK, CDR2 SYGVNS. CDR3 length equals 13 residues. Here the CDR3 reads CASMGGGNQPQHF. In DNA, the CDR3 is TGTGCCAGCATGGGAGGGGGCAATCAGCCCCAGCATTTT.

The V gene is TRBV6-2 or TRBV6-3, the J gene TRBJ1-2, with 9 bases aligning to TRBD1. J lost 7 bases, V lost 4 bases, and 10 bases had no gene match. CDR3 size: 15 residues. Looked up from germline, CDR1 is MNHEY and CDR2 is SVGEGT. CDR3 in amino acids: CASSSRQGDLTGYTF. The DNA of the CDR3 is TGTGCCAGCAGTTCCCGACAGGGGGATTTAACTGGCTACACCTTC.

J is TRBJ2-3 and V is TRBV27, with 8 positions matching TRBD2. The CDR3 has 14 residues. CDR1 is MNHEY, CDR2 SMNVEV, per germline (reference sequence). Losses at the gene ends were 3 bases for V and 4 bases for J; bases not matched to a gene: 3. CDR3 in amino acids: CASSLAGGPDTQYF. CDR3 coding DNA: TGTGCCAGCAGTTTGGCGGGAGGTCCAGATACGCAGTATTTT.

The count of this clone is one. The J gene is TRBJ2-2, the V gene TRBV2; 7 nucleotides line up with TRBD1. CDR3 size: 15 residues. V shed 3 bases and J 1 base; nucleotides not matched to a gene: 2. The germline CDR1 and CDR2 sequences are SNHLY and FYNNEI. CDR3 sequence reads: CASSEDRLNTGELFF. The CDR3 DNA follows: TGTGCCAGCAGTGAGGACAGGCTGAACACCGGGGAGCTGTTTTTT. The full variable domain, completed using reference TRBV2 and TRBJ2-2, is EPEVTQTPSHQVTQMGQEVILRCVPISNHLYFYWYRQILGQKVEFLVSFYNNEISEKSEIFDDQFSVERPDGSNFTLKIRSTKLEDSAMYFCASSEDRLNTGELFFGEGSRLTVL.

The chain carries TRBV28 and TRBJ2-1, with TRBD1 matching over 11 bases. CDR1 MDHEN and CDR2 SYDVKM come from the germline V gene. Trimming took 8 bases from V and 7 from J; bases not matched to a gene: 4. This CDR3 spans 13 amino acids. DNA for the CDR3: TGTGCCAGCGGGACAGGGGGTAGGAATGAGCAGTTCTTC. Amino acid sequence: CASGTGGRNEQFF. Together with reference TRBV28 and TRBJ2-1, the CDR3 gives the full variable domain: DVKVTQSSRYLVKRTGEKVFLECVQDMDHENMFWYRQDPGLGLRLIYFSYDVKMKEKGDIPEGYSVSREKKERFSLILESASTNQTSMYLCASGTGGRNEQFFGPGTRLTVL.

The V call is TRBV2, the J call TRBJ1-1, with 11 bases matching TRBD1. CDR3 length: 14 amino acids. Trimming at V came to 6 bases and at J to 5 bases, leaving 5 bases not matched to a gene. The V gene's germline CDR1 is SNHLY and CDR2 FYNNEI. The CDR3 protein is CASSGQGAMTEAFF. The CDR3 nucleotides are TGTGCCAGCAGCGGACAGGGGGCAATGACTGAAGCTTTCTTT.

The chain carries TRBV24-1 and TRBJ2-1; 11 bases map to TRBD1. The CDR3 extends over 15 amino acids. Looked up from germline, CDR1 is KGHDR and CDR2 is SFDVKD. The J segment lost 9 bases and the V segment lost 5 bases, leaving 8 bases of the junction unmatched. The CDR3 region has the DNA TGTGCCACCAGTGCCCGGGACAGGGGGGACAGTGAGCAGTTCTTC. Protein sequence: CATSARDRGDSEQFF.

This chain joins TRBV9 and TRBJ2-1; 9 positions match TRBD2. This CDR3 spans 15 amino acids. The V gene's germline CDR1 is SGDLS and CDR2 YYNGEE. Trimming at V came to 4 bases and at J to 4 bases, leaving 6 bases not matched to a gene. The CDR3 loop is CASSFRLAVYNEQFF. Here the CDR3 DNA reads TGTGCCAGCAGCTTCAGACTAGCGGTTTACAATGAGCAGTTCTTC.

The V call is TRBV27, the J call TRBJ2-1; D perhaps matches TRBD2 (6 bases). This CDR3 is built from 14 residues. CDR1 is MNHEY, CDR2 SMNVEV, per germline (reference sequence). With 4 bases removed from V and 9 bases from J, the gap between germline ends came to 16 bases. Here the CDR3 DNA reads TGTGCCAGCAGTTCCCTAATGACTAGAGGTGAGCAGTTCTTC. Its protein is CASSSLMTRGEQFF.

This clone turned up a few times. The chain combines TRBV6-5 with TRBJ1-2; TRBD1 matches at 7 bases. Germline CDR1 reads MNHEY; CDR2 reads SVGAGI. V shed 0 bases and J 7 bases; nucleotides not matched to a gene: 5. The CDR3 runs to 14 residues. The DNA for the CDR3 is TGTGCCAGCAGTTACTCCCAGGGGGTCCGTGGCTACACCTTC. This codes for CASSYSQGVRGYTF.

The chain combines TRBV7-6 with TRBJ2-5; D gene uncertain. CDR3 length equals 11 residues. The V end was cut by 5 bases, the J end by 5 bases, with 6 bases between. Germline lookup yields CDR1 SGHVS and CDR2 FNYEAQ. CDR3 in amino acids: CASSLQETQYF. CDR3 in DNA: TGTGCCAGCAGCCTCCAGGAGACCCAGTACTTC. Variable domain in full (rest from reference TRBV7-6 and TRBJ2-5): GAGVSQSPRYKVTKRGQDVALRCDPISGHVSLYWYRQALGQGPEFLTYFNYEAQQDKSGLPNDRFSAERPEGSISTLTIQRTEQRDSAMYRCASSLQETQYFGPGTRLLVL.

This clone was counted a few times. A junction end diverges from the germline sequence, so it may reflect a read error. The chain combines TRBV7-7 with TRBJ2-1; the match to TRBD2 covers 10 bases. Germline V CDR1 and CDR2: SSHAT, FNYEAQ (reference sequence). The CDR3 has 13 residues. CDR3 nucleotide sequence: TGTGCTAGCAGCCTAGCGGGAGACGATGAGCAGTTCTTC. This codes for CASSLAGDDEQFF.

This clone was seen once. The chain links TRBV28 to TRBJ1-3; D is possibly TRBD1 (6 bases). Germline loops: CDR1 MDHEN, CDR2 SYDVKM. This CDR3 comprises 15 residues. V was trimmed by 6 bases and J by 0 bases, leaving 12 bases between them. CDR3 sequence reads: CASRNRVLSGNTIYF. The DNA of the CDR3 is TGTGCCAGCAGAAACAGGGTGCTCTCTGGAAACACCATATATTTT.

This CDR3 is CASSIAGDGYEQYF. In nucleotides, the CDR3 is TGTGCCAGCAGTATAGCGGGAGACGGCTACGAGCAGTACTTC. This chain links TRBV9 with TRBJ2-7; 9 bases line up with TRBD2. Germline-derived CDR1 and CDR2 are SGDLS and YYNGEE. The CDR3 extends over 14 amino acids. With 5 bases clipped from V and 3 bases from J, the junction kept 6 bases outside the gene matches.

The chain has TRBV7-2 and TRBJ1-1, with 8 bases aligning to TRBD1. CDR1 is SGHTA, CDR2 FQGNSA, per germline. After removal of 5 bases from V and 1 base from J, the junction contained 9 bases not matched to a gene. This CDR3 is built from 16 residues. The CDR3 sequence: CASSLRQGRRNTEAFF. The CDR3 DNA reads TGTGCCAGCAGCCTCCGACAGGGGCGGAGGAACACTGAAGCTTTCTTT.

CDR3 in DNA: TGTGCCAGCAGCCACCCAGGGCAGGTGGGGACAGATACGCAGTATTTT. Translation gives CASSHPGQVGTDTQYF. The chain is built from TRBV3-1 (or the pseudogene TRBV3-2) and TRBJ2-3; perhaps TRBD1 as D (5 bases). The CDR3 runs 16 residues. The V gene's germline CDR1 is LGHDT and CDR2 YNNKEL (reference sequence). The V and J ends lost 3 bases and 3 bases respectively, with 16 bases between them.

This rearrangement joins TRBV6-5 to TRBJ1-1; 9 bases agree with TRBD1. V was pared by 6 bases and J by 6 bases, with 11 bases of the junction left unmatched. The CDR3 contains 15 residues. Germline CDR1 is MNHEY and CDR2 is SVGAGI. DNA for the CDR3: TGTGCCAGCAGGGCTTTTAGACAGGGGGAGGCTGAAGCTTTCTTT. Residues: CASRAFRQGEAEAFF.

The chain links TRBV30 to TRBJ2-5, with D tentatively TRBD2 (6 bases). Germline CDR1 GTSNPN, CDR2 SVGIG (reference sequence). The ends were cut back, 8 bases at V and 2 bases at J, with 15 bases in the middle. The length of the CDR3 is 13 residues. DNA of the CDR3: TGTGCCGCTCCGGGACTCGGACAAGAGACCCAGTACTTC. Translated: CAAPGLGQETQYF. The full variable domain, in which reference TRBV30 and TRBJ2-5 provide the parts outside the CDR3, is SQTIHQWPATLVQPVGSPLSLECTVEGTSNPNLYWYRQAAGRGLQLLFYSVGIGQISSEVPQNLSASRPQDRQFILSSKKLLLSDSGFYLCAAPGLGQETQYFGPGTRLLVL.

This clone was detected once. Distinct nucleotide sequences in the sample also encode this CDR3. The V call is TRBV7-9, the J call TRBJ1-3; D unresolved. The CDR3 loop spans 15 amino acids. From germline, CDR1 is SEHNR and CDR2 FQNEAQ (reference sequence). V lost 2 bases to trimming and J lost 0 bases, with 8 bases between them. The CDR3, as DNA: TGTGCCAGCAGCTTACCCGGGAGCTCTGGAAACACCATATATTTT. Translating gives CASSLPGSSGNTIYF.

This clone was counted a single time. The chain combines TRBV10-2 with TRBJ2-1; 9 nucleotides line up with TRBD2. The junction had 9 bases not matched to a gene; V was cut back by 5 bases and J by 4 bases. The CDR3 length is 16 residues. CDR1 is WSHSY, CDR2 SAAADI, per germline. The CDR3 nucleotides are TGCGCCAGCAGTAACGGACTAGCGCATCCTTACAATGAGCAGTTCTTC. Translating it yields CASSNGLAHPYNEQFF.

The genes are TRBV3-1 (or the pseudogene TRBV3-2) and TRBJ1-5, with D perhaps matching TRBD1 (6 bases). The V gene's germline CDR1 is LGHDT and CDR2 YNNKEL (reference sequence). Trimming cost V 5 bases and J 4 bases, with 12 bases left between them. This CDR3 spans 14 amino acids. CDR3 sequence (DNA): TGTGCCAGCAGCGGGGGGAGGGGGAATCAGCCCCAGCATTTT. Amino acids: CASSGGRGNQPQHF.

The chain has TRBV20-1 and TRBJ1-1; D call uncertain. Germline assignment: CDR1 DFQATT and CDR2 SNEGSKA (reference sequence). The V end lost 6 bases, the J end lost 4 bases, and 9 bases lay between the germline ends. The CDR3 has 11 amino acids. The CDR3 DNA follows: TGCAGTGCAGATGGGCTCACTGAAGCTTTCTTT. Amino acid sequence: CSADGLTEAFF.

This CDR3 reads CASSQEVIQKYGYTF. As DNA, the CDR3 is TGCGCCAGCAGCCAAGAGGTTATACAGAAATATGGCTACACCTTC. V is TRBV4-1 and J is TRBJ1-2; D unresolved. The V gene's germline CDR1 is MGHRA and CDR2 YSYEKL. Trimming cost V 0 bases and J 5 bases, with 13 bases left between them. This CDR3 contains 15 residues.

The chain is built from TRBV5-4 and TRBJ2-7, with D possibly being TRBD1 (6 bases). The ends were cut back, 4 bases at V and 3 bases at J, with 11 bases in the middle. CDR3 length equals 13 residues. Germline CDR1 SGHNT, CDR2 YYREEE (reference sequence). CDR3 residues: CASSLRDNYEQYF. The CDR3 DNA is TGTGCCAGCAGCCTCCGGGACAACTACGAGCAGTACTTC.

V and J are TRBV3-1 (or the pseudogene TRBV3-2) and TRBJ1-1; D is undetermined. The CDR3 spans 13 residues. Looked up from germline, CDR1 is LGHDT and CDR2 is YNNKEL (reference sequence). Trimming removed 1 base at V and 5 bases at J, with 8 bases between. The CDR3 spells CASSQGEGTEAFF. CDR3 sequence (DNA): TGTGCCAGCAGCCAAGGGGAGGGTACTGAAGCTTTCTTT.

This chain links TRBV7-9 with TRBJ2-2, with TRBD2 identical over 7 bases. Trimming cost V 6 bases and J 6 bases; bases outside gene matches: 4. This CDR3 comprises 13 residues. Looked up from germline, CDR1 is SEHNR and CDR2 is FQNEAQ (reference sequence). The CDR3 nucleotides read TGTGCCAGCAGGGCTAGCGGAGCCGGGGAGCTGTTTTTT. Protein product: CASRASGAGELFF. Supplemented by reference TRBV7-9 and TRBJ2-2, the full variable domain reads DTGVSQNPRHKITKRGQNVTFRCDPISEHNRLYWYRQTLGQGPEFLTYFQNEAQLEKSRLLSDRFSAERPKGSFSTLEIQRTEQGDSAMYLCASRASGAGELFFGEGSRLTVL.

The rearrangement uses TRBV19 and TRBJ2-5; TRBD1 might be the D (6 bases). V lost 3 bases and J 4 bases, leaving 15 bases between the germline ends. Germline V gene lookup returns CDR1 LNHDA and CDR2 SQIVND (reference sequence). The CDR3 has 15 residues. The CDR3 sequence: CASSIRGGVAETQYF. The CDR3 bases are TGTGCCAGTAGTATTCGAGGGGGTGTCGCAGAGACCCAGTACTTC.

The gene calls are TRBV24-1 and TRBJ2-1; D not resolved. The CDR3 runs to 11 residues. Looked up from germline, CDR1 is KGHDR and CDR2 is SFDVKD. The V end lost 3 bases, the J end lost 12 bases, and 8 bases lay between the germline ends. The CDR3 nucleotides are TGTGCCACCAGTGATGGGCTCCGGCAGTTCTTC. This codes for CATSDGLRQFF.

The chain links TRBV28 to TRBJ2-7; a weak D match, TRBD2 (6 bases). This CDR3 spans 15 amino acids. Germline V gene sequence: CDR1 MDHEN, CDR2 SYDVKM. The V end was cut by 8 bases, the J end by 3 bases, with 20 bases between. This chain's CDR3 is CASRLGLAGNYEQYF. The CDR3 DNA reads TGTGCCAGCCGCCTCGGCCTGGCGGGAAACTACGAGCAGTACTTC.